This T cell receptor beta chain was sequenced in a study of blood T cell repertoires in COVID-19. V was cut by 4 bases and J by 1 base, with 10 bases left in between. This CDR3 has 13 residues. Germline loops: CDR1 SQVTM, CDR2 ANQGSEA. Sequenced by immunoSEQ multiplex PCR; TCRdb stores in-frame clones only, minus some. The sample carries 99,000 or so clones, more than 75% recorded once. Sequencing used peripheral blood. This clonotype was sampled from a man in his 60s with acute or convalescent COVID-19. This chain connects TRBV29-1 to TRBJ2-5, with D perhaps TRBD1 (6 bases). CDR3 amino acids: CSVVRQVQETQYF. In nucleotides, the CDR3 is TGCAGCGTTGTGAGACAGGTCCAAGAGACCCAGTACTTC.